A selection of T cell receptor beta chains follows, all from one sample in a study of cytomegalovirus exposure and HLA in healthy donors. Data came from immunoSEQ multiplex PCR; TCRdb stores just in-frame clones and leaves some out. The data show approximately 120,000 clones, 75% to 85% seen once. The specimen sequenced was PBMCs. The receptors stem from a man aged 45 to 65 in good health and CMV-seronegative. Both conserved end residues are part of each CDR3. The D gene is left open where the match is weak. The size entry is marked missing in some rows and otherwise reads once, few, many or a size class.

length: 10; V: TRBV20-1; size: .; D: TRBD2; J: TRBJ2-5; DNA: TGCAGTGCCAGAGGGGAGGGCTGGTACTTC; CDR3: CSARGEGWYF
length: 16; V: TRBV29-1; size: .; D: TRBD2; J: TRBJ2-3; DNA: TGCAGCGCAATACAAGGCCTAGCGGTTTCCACAGATACGCAGTATTTT; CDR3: CSAIQGLAVSTDTQYF
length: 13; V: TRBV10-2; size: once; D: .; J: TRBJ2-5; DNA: TGCGCCAGCAGTCCCAGGGATAAAGAGACCCAGTACTTC; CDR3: CASSPRDKETQYF
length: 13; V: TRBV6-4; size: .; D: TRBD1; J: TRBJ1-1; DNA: TGTGCCAGCAGTGACTCGGGACAGGCCGAGGCTTTCTTT; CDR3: CASSDSGQAEAFF
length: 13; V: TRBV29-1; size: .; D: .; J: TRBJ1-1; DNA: TGCAGCGTTTCCGAGACAGAAAACACTGAAGCTTTCTTT; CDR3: CSVSETENTEAFF
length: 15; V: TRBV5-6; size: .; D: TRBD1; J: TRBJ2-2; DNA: TGTGCCAGCAGCTCGATTTCAGGGGGCACCGGGGAGCTGTTTTTT; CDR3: CASSSISGGTGELFF
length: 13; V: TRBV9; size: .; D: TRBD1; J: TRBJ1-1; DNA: TGTGCCAGCAGGGGGACAGTGAACACTGAAGCTTTCTTT; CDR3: CASRGTVNTEAFF
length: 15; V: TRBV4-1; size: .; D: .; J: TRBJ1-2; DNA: TGCGCCAGCAGCCAAGACGCACTTAACGGGGGTGGCTACACCTTC; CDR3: CASSQDALNGGGYTF
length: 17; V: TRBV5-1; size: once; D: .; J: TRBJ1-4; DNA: TGCGCCAGCAGCTTGTTTGAGGGAACGCGCGCTAATGAAAAACTGTTTTTT; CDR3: CASSLFEGTRANEKLFF
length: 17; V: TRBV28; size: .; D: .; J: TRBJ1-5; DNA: TGTGCCAGCAACGCCCCGGGGAGCCTACGGCCCTATCAGCCCCAGCATTTT; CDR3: CASNAPGSLRPYQPQHF
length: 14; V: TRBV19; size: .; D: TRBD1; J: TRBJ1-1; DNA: TGTGCCAGTATGGACCAGGGGGCGGAAACTGAAGCTTTCTTT; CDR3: CASMDQGAETEAFF
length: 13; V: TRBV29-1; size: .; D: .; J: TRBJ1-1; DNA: TGCAGCGTAACAGGGTTGTCGGACACTGAAGCTTTCTTT; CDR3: CSVTGLSDTEAFF
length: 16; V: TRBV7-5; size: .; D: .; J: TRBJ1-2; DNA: .; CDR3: CVRSWGQGARTYGYTF
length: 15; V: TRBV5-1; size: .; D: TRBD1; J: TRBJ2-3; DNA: TGCGCCAGCACCCTAGGGACAGGGGACACAGATACGCAGTATTTT; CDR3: CASTLGTGDTDTQYF
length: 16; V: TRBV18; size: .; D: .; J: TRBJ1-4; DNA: TGTGCCAGCTCACCAATGGCGGCGGCAACTAATGAAAAACTGTTTTTT; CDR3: CASSPMAAATNEKLFF
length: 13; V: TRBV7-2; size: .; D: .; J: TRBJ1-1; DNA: TGTGCCAGCAGCCCGCAGGTGAACACTGAAGCTTTCTTT; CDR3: CASSPQVNTEAFF
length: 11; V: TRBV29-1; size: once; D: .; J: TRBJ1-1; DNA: TGCAGCGCGGGGGAGAACACTGAAGCTTTCTTT; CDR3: CSAGENTEAFF
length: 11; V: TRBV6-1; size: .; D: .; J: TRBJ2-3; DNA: TGTGCCACCAACCACGGGGATACGCAGTATTTT; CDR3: CATNHGDTQYF
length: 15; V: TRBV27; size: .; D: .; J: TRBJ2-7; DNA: TGTGCCAGCAGTTTGCTCGGGACACCCCTAGACGAGCAGTACTTC; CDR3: CASSLLGTPLDEQYF
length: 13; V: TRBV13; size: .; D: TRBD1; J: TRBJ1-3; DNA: TGTGCCAGCAGCTCTAGACAGGGAGACACCATATATTTT; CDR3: CASSSRQGDTIYF
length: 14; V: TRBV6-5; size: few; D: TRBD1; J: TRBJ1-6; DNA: TGTGCCAGCGGTAGGACAGGGGGAAATTCACCCCTCCACTTT; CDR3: CASGRTGGNSPLHF
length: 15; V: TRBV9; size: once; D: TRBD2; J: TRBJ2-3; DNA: TGTGCCAGCAGCGTAGTGGGGGGGGACGTGGATACGCAGTATTTT; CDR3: CASSVVGGDVDTQYF
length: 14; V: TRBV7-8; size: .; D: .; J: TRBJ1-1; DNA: TGTGCCAGCAGCTTAGGATCGGGGGGAACTGAAGCTTTCTTT; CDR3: CASSLGSGGTEAFF
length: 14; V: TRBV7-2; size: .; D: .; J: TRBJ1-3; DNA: TGTGCCAGCAGCGAGGACATATCTGGAAACACCATATATTTT; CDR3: CASSEDISGNTIYF
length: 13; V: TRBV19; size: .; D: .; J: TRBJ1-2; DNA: TGTGCCAGTAGAGACAGGCAAGACTATGGCTACACCTTC; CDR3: CASRDRQDYGYTF
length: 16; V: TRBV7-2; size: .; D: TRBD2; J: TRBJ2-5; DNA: TGTGCCAGCAGCTCCCTACTAGCGGGGTACCAAGAGACCCAGTACTTC; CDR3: CASSSLLAGYQETQYF
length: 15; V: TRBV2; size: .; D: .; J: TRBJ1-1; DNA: TGTGCCAGCAGTGAACTCCTGGACAGTTACACTGAAGCTTTCTTT; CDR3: CASSELLDSYTEAFF
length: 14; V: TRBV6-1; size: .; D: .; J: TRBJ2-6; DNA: TGTGCCAGCAGTGAAAGGGGTCAGGCCAACGTCCTGACTTTC; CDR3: CASSERGQANVLTF
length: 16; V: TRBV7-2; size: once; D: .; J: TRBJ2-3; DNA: TGTGCCAGCAGCCCCCTCGGCGCGGGGGCGGTAGATACGCAGTATTTT; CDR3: CASSPLGAGAVDTQYF
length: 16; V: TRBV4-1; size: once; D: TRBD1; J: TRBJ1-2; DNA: TGCGCCAGCAGCCAAGTTGCCGGGACAGGGATTTATGGCTACACCTTC; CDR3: CASSQVAGTGIYGYTF
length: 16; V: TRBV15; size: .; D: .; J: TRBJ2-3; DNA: TGTGCCACCAGCACAGGGGGGATTCCTAGCACAGATACGCAGTATTTT; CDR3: CATSTGGIPSTDTQYF
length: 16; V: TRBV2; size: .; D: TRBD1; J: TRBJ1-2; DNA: TGTGCCAGCAGTGAAGCCCGGACAGGGGGTAACTATGGCTACACCTTC; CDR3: CASSEARTGGNYGYTF
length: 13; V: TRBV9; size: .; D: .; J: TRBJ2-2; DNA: TGTGCCAGCAGCCCCAGAGCGGACGGGGAGCTGTTTTTT; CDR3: CASSPRADGELFF
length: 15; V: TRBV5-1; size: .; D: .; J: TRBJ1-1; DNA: TGCGCCAGCAGCTTGGAGGGGGGGGAGAACACTGAAGCTTTCTTT; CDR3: CASSLEGGENTEAFF
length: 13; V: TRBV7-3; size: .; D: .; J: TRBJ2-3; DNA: TGTGCCAGCAGCTTTAGTGGTACAGATACGCAGTATTTT; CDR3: CASSFSGTDTQYF
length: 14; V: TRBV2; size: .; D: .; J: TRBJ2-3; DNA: TGTGCCAGCAGTGAGGACAGTTCCACAGATACGCAGTATTTT; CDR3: CASSEDSSTDTQYF
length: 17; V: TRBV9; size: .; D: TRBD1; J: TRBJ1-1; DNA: TGTGCCAGCAGCGTAGCTGGGCAGGGGGCAGGTGGAAGTGAAGCTTTCTTT; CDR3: CASSVAGQGAGGSEAFF
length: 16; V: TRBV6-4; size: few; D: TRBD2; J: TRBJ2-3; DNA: TGTGCCAGCAGTGACTCGACTAGCGGGGGCACAGATACGCAGTATTTT; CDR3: CASSDSTSGGTDTQYF
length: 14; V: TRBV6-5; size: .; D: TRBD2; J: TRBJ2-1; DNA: TGTGCCAGCAGCATAGCGGGTCTGTACAATGAGCAGTTCTTC; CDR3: CASSIAGLYNEQFF
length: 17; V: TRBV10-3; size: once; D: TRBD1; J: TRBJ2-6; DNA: TGTGCCATCACTTCAGGGGGCGTACTCTCTGGGGCCAACGTCCTGACTTTC; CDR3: CAITSGGVLSGANVLTF
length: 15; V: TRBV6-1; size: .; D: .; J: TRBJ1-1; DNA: TGTGCCAGCAGTGATCCCGGCAGGGTGAACACTGAAGCTTTCTTT; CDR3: CASSDPGRVNTEAFF
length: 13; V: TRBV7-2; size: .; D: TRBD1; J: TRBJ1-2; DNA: TGTGCCAGCAGCTCACAACAGGGGGATGGCTACACCTTC; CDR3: CASSSQQGDGYTF
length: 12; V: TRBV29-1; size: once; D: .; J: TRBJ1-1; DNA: TGCAGCGTTGAGGGGGTCCAGGGGAGTCCTTTCTTT; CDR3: CSVEGVQGSPFF
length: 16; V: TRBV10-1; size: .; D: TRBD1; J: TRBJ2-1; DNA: TGCGCCAGCAGTGAGTCAACAGGGGAGAGGGACAATGAGCAGTTCTTC; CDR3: CASSESTGERDNEQFF
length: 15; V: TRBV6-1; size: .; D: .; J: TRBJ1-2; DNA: TGTGCCAGCAGTGATCAGGCTTCTATTTCCTATGGCTACACCTTC; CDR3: CASSDQASISYGYTF
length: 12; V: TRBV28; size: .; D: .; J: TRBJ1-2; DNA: TGTGCCAGCAGTACCCCCCGGGATGGCTACACCTTC; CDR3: CASSTPRDGYTF
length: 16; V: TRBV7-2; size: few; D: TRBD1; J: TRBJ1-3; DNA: TGTGCCAGCAGCTTGACAGGGGGCAGCTCTGGAAACACCATATATTTT; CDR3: CASSLTGGSSGNTIYF
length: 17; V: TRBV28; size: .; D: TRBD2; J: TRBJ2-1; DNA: TGTGCCAGCAGTTCATATTTGCGGGGGGGATTTGGGAATGAGCAGTTCTTC; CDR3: CASSSYLRGGFGNEQFF
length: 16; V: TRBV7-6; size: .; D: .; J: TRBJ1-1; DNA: TGTGCCAGCAGCTCCTCCCCCCGCCACAATTTCCCTGAAGCTTTCTTT; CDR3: CASSSSPRHNFPEAFF
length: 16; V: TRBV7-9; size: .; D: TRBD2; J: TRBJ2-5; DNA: TGTGCCAGCAGCCCAAAATCTAGCGGTCACCAAGAGACCCAGTACTTC; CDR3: CASSPKSSGHQETQYF
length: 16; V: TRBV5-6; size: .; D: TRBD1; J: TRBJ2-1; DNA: TGTGCCACGTTCGAGACAGGGGCATCACCTTACAATGAGCAGTTCTTC; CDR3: CATFETGASPYNEQFF
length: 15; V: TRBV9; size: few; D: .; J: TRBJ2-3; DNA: TGTGCCAGCAGCGTAGGGCCGTTGCTCACAGATACGCAGTATTTT; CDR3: CASSVGPLLTDTQYF